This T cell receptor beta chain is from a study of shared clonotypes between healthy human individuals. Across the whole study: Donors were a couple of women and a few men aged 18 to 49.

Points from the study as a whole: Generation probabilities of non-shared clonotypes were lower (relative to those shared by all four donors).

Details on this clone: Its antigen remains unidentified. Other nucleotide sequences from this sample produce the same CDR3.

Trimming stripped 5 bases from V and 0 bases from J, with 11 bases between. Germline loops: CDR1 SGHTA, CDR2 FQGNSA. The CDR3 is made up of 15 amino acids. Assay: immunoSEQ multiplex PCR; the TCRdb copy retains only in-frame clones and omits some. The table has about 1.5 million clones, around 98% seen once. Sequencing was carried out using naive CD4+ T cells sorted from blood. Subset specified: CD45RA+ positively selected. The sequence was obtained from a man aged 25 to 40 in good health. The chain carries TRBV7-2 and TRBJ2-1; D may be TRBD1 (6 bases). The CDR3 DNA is TGTGCCAGCAGCCCAGACAGGAGCTCCTACAATGAGCAGTTCTTC. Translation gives CASSPDRSSYNEQFF.